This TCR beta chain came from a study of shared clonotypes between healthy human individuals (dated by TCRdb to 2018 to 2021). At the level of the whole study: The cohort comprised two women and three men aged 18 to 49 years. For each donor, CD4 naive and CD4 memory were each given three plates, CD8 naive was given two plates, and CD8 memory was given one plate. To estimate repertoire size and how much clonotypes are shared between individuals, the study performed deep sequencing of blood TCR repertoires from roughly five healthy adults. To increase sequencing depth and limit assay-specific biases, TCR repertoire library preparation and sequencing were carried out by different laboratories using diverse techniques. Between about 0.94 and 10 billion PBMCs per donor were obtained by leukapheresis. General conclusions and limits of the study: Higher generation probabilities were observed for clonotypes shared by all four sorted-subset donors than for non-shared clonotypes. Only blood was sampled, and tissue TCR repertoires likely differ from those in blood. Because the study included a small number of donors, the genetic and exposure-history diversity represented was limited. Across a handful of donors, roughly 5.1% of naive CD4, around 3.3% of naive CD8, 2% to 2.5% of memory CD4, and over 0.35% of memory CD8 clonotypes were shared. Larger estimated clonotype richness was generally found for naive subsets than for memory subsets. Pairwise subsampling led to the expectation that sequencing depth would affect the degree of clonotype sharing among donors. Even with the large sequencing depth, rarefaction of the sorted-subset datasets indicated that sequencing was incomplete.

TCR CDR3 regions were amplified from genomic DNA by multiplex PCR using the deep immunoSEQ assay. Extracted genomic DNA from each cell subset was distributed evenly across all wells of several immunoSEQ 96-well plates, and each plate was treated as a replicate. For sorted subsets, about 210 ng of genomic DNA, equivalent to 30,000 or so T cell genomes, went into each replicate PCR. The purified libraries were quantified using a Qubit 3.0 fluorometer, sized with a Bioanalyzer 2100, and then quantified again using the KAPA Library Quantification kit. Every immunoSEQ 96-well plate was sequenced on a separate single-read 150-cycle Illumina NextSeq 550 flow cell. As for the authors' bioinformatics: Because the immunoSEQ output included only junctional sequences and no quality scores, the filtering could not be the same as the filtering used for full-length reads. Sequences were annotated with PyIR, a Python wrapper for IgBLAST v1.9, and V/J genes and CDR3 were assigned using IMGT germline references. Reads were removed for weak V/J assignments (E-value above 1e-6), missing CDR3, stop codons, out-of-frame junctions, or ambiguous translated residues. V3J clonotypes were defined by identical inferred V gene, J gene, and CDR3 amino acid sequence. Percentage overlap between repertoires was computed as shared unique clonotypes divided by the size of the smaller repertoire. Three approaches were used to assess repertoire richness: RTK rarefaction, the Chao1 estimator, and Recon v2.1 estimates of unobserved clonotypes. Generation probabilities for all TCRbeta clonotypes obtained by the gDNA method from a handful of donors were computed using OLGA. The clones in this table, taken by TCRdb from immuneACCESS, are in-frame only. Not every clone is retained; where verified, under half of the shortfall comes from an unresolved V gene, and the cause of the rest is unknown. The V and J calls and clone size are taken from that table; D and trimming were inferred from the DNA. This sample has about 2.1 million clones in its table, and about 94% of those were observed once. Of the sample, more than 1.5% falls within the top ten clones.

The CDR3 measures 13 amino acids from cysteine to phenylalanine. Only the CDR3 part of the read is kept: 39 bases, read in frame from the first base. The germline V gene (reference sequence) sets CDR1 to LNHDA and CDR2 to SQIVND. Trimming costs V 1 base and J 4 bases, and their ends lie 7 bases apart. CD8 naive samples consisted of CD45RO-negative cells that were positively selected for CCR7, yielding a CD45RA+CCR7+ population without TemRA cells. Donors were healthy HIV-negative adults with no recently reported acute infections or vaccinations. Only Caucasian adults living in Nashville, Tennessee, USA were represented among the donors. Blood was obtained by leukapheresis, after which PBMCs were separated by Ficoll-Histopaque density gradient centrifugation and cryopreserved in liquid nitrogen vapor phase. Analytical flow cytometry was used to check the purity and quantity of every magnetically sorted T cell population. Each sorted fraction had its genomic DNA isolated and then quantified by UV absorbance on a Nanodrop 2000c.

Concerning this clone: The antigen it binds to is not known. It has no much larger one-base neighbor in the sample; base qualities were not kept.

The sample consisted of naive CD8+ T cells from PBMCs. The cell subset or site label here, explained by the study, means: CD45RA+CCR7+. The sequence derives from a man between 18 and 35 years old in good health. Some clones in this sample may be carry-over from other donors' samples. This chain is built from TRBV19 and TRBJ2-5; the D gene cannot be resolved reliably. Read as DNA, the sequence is TGTGCCAGTAGTATAGCAGTTATAGAGACCCAGTACTTC. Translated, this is CASSIAVIETQYF.